This entry concerns a single TCR beta chain. Its antigen is not known. This sample stems from a study of cytomegalovirus exposure and HLA in healthy donors. Overall study: Genetic ancestry analysis placed approximately 80% of the roughly 400 donors that were genotyped in the Caucasian-associated cluster. Study observations and caveats: The dataset shows that most TCR sequences were rare, while some public TCRs occurred in many donors.

Between the trimmed V and J ends, which lost 3 bases and 4 bases, there was a span of 14 bases. The CDR3 covers 15 residues. From germline, CDR1 is SGHRS and CDR2 YFSETQ. Primers: 60 Vbeta forward and 13 Jbeta reverse. Assay used: immunoSEQ multiplex PCR; TCRdb lists only in-frame clones, some missing. Found here are 180,000 or so clones, just under 80% of them singletons; the top ten hold less than 2%. The chain employs TRBV5-1 and TRBJ1-3, with D perhaps matching TRBD1 (6 bases). Sequencing was done on a sample of PBMCs. The TCR originated in a woman aged 30 to 39 in good health and CMV-seronegative. CDR3 region: CASSSQGILGNTIYF. In nucleotides, the CDR3 is TGCGCCAGCAGCTCTCAGGGGATTTTAGGAAACACCATATATTTT.